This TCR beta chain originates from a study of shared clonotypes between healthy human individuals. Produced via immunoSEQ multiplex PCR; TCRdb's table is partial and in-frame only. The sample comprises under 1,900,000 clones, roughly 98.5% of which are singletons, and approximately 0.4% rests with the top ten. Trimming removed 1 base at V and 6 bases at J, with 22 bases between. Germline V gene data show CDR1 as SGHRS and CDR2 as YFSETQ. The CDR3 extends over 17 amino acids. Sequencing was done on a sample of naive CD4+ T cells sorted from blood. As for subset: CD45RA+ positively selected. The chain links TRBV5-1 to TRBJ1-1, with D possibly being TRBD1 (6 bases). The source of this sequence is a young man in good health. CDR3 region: CASSLRGQFDGAAEAFF. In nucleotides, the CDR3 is TGCGCCAGCAGCTTGCGGGGGCAGTTTGACGGCGCTGCTGAAGCTTTCTTT.